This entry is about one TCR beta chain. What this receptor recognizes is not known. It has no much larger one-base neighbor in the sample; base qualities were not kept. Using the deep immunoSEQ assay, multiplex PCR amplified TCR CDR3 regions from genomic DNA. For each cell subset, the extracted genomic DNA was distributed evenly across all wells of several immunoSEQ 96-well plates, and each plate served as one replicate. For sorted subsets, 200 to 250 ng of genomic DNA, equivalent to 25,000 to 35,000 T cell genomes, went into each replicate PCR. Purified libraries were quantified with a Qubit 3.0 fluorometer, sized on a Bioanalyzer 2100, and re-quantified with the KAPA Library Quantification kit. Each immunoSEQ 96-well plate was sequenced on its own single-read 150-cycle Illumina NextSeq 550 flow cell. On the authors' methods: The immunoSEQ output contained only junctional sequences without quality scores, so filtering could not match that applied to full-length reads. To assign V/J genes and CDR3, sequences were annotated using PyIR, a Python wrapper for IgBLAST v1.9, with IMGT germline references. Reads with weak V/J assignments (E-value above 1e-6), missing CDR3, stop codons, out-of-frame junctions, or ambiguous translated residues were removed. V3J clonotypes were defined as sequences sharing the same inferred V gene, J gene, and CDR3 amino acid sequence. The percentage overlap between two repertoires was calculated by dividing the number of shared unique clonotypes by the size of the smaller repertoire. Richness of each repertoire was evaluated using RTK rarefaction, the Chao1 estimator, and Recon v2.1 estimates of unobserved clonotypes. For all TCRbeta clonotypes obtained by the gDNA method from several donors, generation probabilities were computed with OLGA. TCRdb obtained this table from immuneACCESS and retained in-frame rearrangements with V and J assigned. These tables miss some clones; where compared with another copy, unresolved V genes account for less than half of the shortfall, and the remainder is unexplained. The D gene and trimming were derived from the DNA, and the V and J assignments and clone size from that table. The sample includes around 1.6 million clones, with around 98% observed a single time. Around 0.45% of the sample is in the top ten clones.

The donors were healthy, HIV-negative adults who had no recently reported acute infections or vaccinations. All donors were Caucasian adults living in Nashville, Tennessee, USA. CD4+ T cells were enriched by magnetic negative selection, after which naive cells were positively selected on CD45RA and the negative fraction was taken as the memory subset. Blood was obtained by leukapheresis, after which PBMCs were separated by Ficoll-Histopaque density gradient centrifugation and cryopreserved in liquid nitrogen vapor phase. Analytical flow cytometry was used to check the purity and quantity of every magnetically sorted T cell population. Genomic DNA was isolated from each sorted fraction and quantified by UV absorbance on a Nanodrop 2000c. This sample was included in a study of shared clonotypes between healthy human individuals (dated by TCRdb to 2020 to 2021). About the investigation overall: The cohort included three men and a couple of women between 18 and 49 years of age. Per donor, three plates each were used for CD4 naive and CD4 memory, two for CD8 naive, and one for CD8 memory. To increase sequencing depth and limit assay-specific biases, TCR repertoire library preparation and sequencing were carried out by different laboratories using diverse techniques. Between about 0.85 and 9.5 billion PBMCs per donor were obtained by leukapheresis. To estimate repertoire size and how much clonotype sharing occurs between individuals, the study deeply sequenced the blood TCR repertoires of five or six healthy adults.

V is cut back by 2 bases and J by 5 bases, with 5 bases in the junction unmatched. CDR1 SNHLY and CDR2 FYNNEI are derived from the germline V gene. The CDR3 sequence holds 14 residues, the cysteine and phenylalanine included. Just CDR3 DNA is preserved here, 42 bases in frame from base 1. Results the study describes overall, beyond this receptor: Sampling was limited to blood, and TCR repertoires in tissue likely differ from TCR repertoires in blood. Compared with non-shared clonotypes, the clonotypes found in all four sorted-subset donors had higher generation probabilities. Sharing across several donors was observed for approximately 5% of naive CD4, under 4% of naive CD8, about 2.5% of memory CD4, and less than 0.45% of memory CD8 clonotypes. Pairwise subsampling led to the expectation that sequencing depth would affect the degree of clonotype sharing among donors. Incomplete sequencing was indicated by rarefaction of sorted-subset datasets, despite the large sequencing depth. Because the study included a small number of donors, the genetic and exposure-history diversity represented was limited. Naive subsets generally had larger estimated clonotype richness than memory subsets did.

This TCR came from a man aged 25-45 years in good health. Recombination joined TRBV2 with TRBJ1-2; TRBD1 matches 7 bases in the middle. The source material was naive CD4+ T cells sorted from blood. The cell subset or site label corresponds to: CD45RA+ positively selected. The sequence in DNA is TGTGCCAGCAGTGAACACAGGGGCCCTTATGGCTACACCTTC. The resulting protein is CASSEHRGPYGYTF.